This T cell receptor (beta chain) stems from a study of graft-versus-host responses after intestinal transplantation (dated by TCRdb to the early 2020s). For the wider study: The transplants that recipients received were multivisceral, liver-intestinal, or isolated intestinal. Every recipient was given anti-thymocyte globulin induction, followed by roughly 3 years of maintenance tacrolimus and steroids. After intestinal transplantation, graft-versus-host and host-versus-graft alloreactive T cell clones were followed in the graft, circulation and bone marrow using bulk TCR-beta CDR3 sequencing. Alloreactive clones were identified by sequencing pre-transplant mixed lymphocyte reaction products and comparing these products with unstimulated pre-transplant donor and recipient T cells. A cohort of approximately 23 intestinal transplant recipients, including one retransplant, was enrolled, and 3 patients lacking pretransplant specimens were excluded. A peak of at least 4% donor T cells among recipient peripheral blood mononuclear cells was the definition used for donor T cell macrochimerism. Samples from a few later patients were sequenced in-house on an Illumina MiSeq with MiXCR processing rather than by the commercial service.

The method was the immunoSEQ multiplex PCR assay. Adaptive Biotechnologies carried out high-throughput TCR-beta CDR3 sequencing of genomic DNA for most patients. The study's processing was this. TCR sequencing data for more than 15 patients were retrieved from Adaptive's ImmunoSEQ software; a few other patients were processed with MiXCR and VDJtools. CDR3 nucleotide sequences shared between donor and recipient were removed because the origin of such sequences could not be assigned. At least 2-fold expansion over unstimulated cells and a minimum CFSE-low frequency of 0.002% (template counts) or 0.001% (read counts) were required for clones to be classified as alloreactive. A clone was considered mappable if detected in the sequenced pre-transplant spleen, lymph node, or MLR CFSE-low populations of the donor or recipient. Cumulative frequency of alloreactive clones was calculated as a percentage of all sequences weighted by copy number. TCRdb took over this immuneACCESS table, retaining in-frame rearrangements with V and J assigned. Such tables are incomplete; in checked studies, under half of the missing clones stem from an unresolved V gene, and the remainder is unexplained. The D gene and trimming were derived from the DNA, and the V and J assignments and clone size from that table. Counted in this sample were 57,000 or so clones; around 91% of them appeared once. 2.7% of the sample rests with the top ten.

Turning to this clone: Its recognized antigen is unknown. No much larger clone is present one base from it, and per-base qualities are unavailable.

The research as a whole found: Conclusions were limited by the relatively low number and heterogeneity of intestinal transplant patients. GvH clones were detected in recipient bone marrow, and some appeared earlier in ileal mucosa or blood, consistent with an intestinal mucosal origin. Early after transplant, peak levels of circulating GvH clones were found to be associated with declines in HvG clones. High GvH to HvG T cell clonal ratios were observed in the allografts of patients with donor T cell macrochimerism.

Blood samples were collected up to 4 times in the first month after transplant and then at least monthly when available. According to the germline V gene, CDR1 reads SGHVS and CDR2 reads FQNEAQ. The CDR3 has 14 amino acids, counting the end cysteine and phenylalanine. Only CDR3 DNA is held: 42 bases, read in frame from base 1. The V and J ends are trimmed by 1 base and 8 bases, leaving 14 bases between them. The receptor chain draws on TRBV7-8 and TRBJ1-2; a tentative D call is TRBD1 (5 bases match). This specimen was PBMCs, taken 118 to 130 days after intestinal transplantation. The receptor was isolated from a human patient who received an intestinal transplant, so some T cells may come from the graft donor. The CDR3 corresponds to CASSLDSRAGGYTF. Read as DNA, the sequence is TGTGCCAGCAGCTTAGATAGCAGGGCCGGGGGCTACACCTTC.